A selection of T cell receptor beta chains follows, all from one sample in a study of regulatory T cells in long-lasting Graves disease. TCRdb redid the calling of the multiplex PCR reads with MiXCR, one entry per CDR3 protein. The repertoire holds 400,000 to 550,000 distinct CDR3 sequences, with 14% to 15% as singletons. These same data were also listed under a study on T cells in Graves' hyperthyroidism and ophthalmopathy.

The input for sequencing was peripheral blood mononuclear cells (PBMCs), taken at new diagnosis, from a patient treated with antithyroid drugs. The receptor set was obtained from a woman aged 30 to 39 with Graves disease. CDR3s include the opening cysteine and the closing phenylalanine or tryptophan. D genes are given only for firm matches. Clone size is shown for a subset of rows, as once, few, many or a class of expanded clone.

D | J | V | size | DNA | CDR3
. | TRBJ2-4 | TRBV28 | . | TGTGCCAGCAGTTTTAAAGTACTAGCCAAAAACATTCAGTACTTC | CASSFKVLAKNIQYF
. | TRBJ2-1 | TRBV6-1 | many | TGTGCCAGCAGTGCCGACAGCTCCTACAATGAGCAGTTCTTC | CASSADSSYNEQFF
TRBD2 | TRBJ2-7 | TRBV28 | many | TGTGCCAGCAGTAGCGGGATGTACGAGCAGTACTTC | CASSSGMYEQYF
TRBD2 | TRBJ2-7 | TRBV2 | many | TGTGCCAGCAGTGAAGGGGGGCTAGCGGGGTCGGAGCAGTACTTC | CASSEGGLAGSEQYF
. | TRBJ1-2 | TRBV6-5 | . | TGTGCCAGCAGTTACTCGGGGGCGGACATTCGCTATGGCTACACCTTC | CASSYSGADIRYGYTF
. | TRBJ2-3 | TRBV7-8 | many | TGTGCCAGCAGCTTAGTGCCCGGGGAGAATACGCAGTATTTT | CASSLVPGENTQYF
TRBD2 | TRBJ2-7 | TRBV4-1 | . | TGCGCCAGCAGCCGGAGGGGAGGGACCGGTTTCTACGAGCAGTACTTC | CASSRRGGTGFYEQYF
TRBD1 | TRBJ2-1 | TRBV5-1 | many | TGCGCCAGCAGCTTGGCCTCTGGCGGGACAGGCTACAATGAGCAGTTCTTC | CASSLASGGTGYNEQFF
. | TRBJ2-7 | TRBV20-1 | . | TGCAGTGCTAGAGGGCTCTACGAGCAGTACTTC | CSARGLYEQYF
. | TRBJ2-2 | TRBV24-1 | . | TGTGCCACAGAAGGGACACTGAGTACCACCGGGGAGCTGTTTTTT | CATEGTLSTTGELFF
. | TRBJ1-3 | TRBV30 | . | TGTGCCTGGAGACGAGGAAACACCATATATTTT | CAWRRGNTIYF
TRBD2 | TRBJ2-1 | TRBV18 | few | TGTGCCAGCTCATCCTGGACTAGCGGGAGGAATGAGCAGTTCTTC | CASSSWTSGRNEQFF
. | TRBJ1-2 | TRBV6-2/TRBV6-3 | few | TGTGCCAGCAGTTACGGAGGGGTGTATGGCTACACCTTC | CASSYGGVYGYTF
. | TRBJ1-2 | TRBV29-1 | . | TGCAGCGTTGGAAAGGTTGGCTACACCTTC | CSVGKVGYTF
TRBD1 | TRBJ1-2 | TRBV18 | many | TGTGCCAGCTCACGGGACAGGGACTATGGCTACACCTTC | CASSRDRDYGYTF
. | TRBJ2-7 | TRBV20-1 | many | TGCAGTGCTAGCATTTCTTCTGGTGGCGAGCAGTACTTC | CSASISSGGEQYF
TRBD1 | TRBJ2-1 | TRBV7-8 | many | TGTGCCAGCAGCTTCCGATCGGGACAGGGGAACAATGAGCAGTTCTTC | CASSFRSGQGNNEQFF
. | TRBJ2-5 | TRBV6-1 | many | TGTGCCAGCAGACCCGACAGAATCCGTCTAGAGACCCAGTACTTC | CASRPDRIRLETQYF
TRBD2 | TRBJ2-5 | TRBV20-1 | many | TGCAGTGCTAGTCCTCAGGCGGGAGTAACCCAAGAGACCCAGTACTTC | CSASPQAGVTQETQYF
TRBD2 | TRBJ2-3 | TRBV24-1 | many | TGTGCCACCAGTGATTTTGGGGCTAGCGGGAGGCCTCACACAGATACGCAGTATTTT | CATSDFGASGRPHTDTQYF
. | TRBJ2-7 | TRBV5-6 | . | TGTGCCAGCAGCTTCATAAGGGGCGCGAACTACGAGCAGTACTTC | CASSFIRGANYEQYF
TRBD1 | TRBJ2-7 | TRBV19 | . | TGTGCCAGTAGTACGGGGACAGATATCTACGAGCAGTACTTC | CASSTGTDIYEQYF
TRBD2 | TRBJ2-7 | TRBV4-2 | . | TGTGCCAGCAGCCCGGGGCGGGAGTCTATTTACGAGCAGTACTTC | CASSPGRESIYEQYF
. | TRBJ1-2 | TRBV11-2 | many | TGTGCCAGCAGCTTAGGGCAGACACTTCCTGGCTACACCTTC | CASSLGQTLPGYTF
. | TRBJ2-1 | TRBV5-1 | many | TGCGCCAGCAGCTCGGGCTATCTGGGCAATGAGCAGTTCTTC | CASSSGYLGNEQFF
TRBD1 | TRBJ1-5 | TRBV30 | many | TGTGCCTGGGACCCCGGGACAGGCCATCAGCCCCAGCATTTT | CAWDPGTGHQPQHF
. | TRBJ2-1 | TRBV7-9 | many | TGTGCCAGCAGCTCCAGGGGGGCAGGCCTATACAATGAGCAGTTCTTC | CASSSRGAGLYNEQFF
TRBD1 | TRBJ1-6 | TRBV13 | few | TGTGCCAGCAGCTTAGGGGCGACAGGGATACTTTCACCCCTCCACTTT | CASSLGATGILSPLHF
. | TRBJ1-5 | TRBV6-4 | few | TGTGCCAGCAGTGAGGTCCCAGGCCTCAATCAGCCCCAGCATTTT | CASSEVPGLNQPQHF
TRBD1 | TRBJ2-7 | TRBV6-5 | . | TGTGCCAGCAGTTACACGACAGGGGCAGGGTACGAGCAGTACTTC | CASSYTTGAGYEQYF
TRBD1 | TRBJ1-4 | TRBV7-2 | . | TGTGCCAGCAGCTTAGGTCCAGGGGGTGAAAAACTGTCTTTT | CASSLGPGGEKLSF
TRBD1 | TRBJ1-6 | TRBV28 | . | TGTGCCAGCAGTTTTATGGGACAGGGTATGGGTTCACCCCTCCACTTT | CASSFMGQGMGSPLHF
. | TRBJ2-7 | TRBV10-1 | many | TGCGCCAGCACTGGACTGCCCGGCCAGCCCATCCACGAGCAGTACTTC | CASTGLPGQPIHEQYF
. | TRBJ1-3 | TRBV4-1 | few | TGCGCCAGCAGCCCCTATCTTCGGGGCTCTGGAAACACCATATATTTT | CASSPYLRGSGNTIYF
. | TRBJ2-1 | TRBV6-2/TRBV6-3 | few | TGTGCCAGCAGCTTAGAGACCGGGGAGCAGTTCTTC | CASSLETGEQFF
. | TRBJ1-1 | TRBV5-1 | many | TGCGCCAGCAGGGCTTGGTCTGAAAACACTGAAGCTTTCTTT | CASRAWSENTEAFF
TRBD1 | TRBJ2-7 | TRBV27 | . | TGTGCCAGCAGGGGACAGAACTCCTACGAGCAGTACTTC | CASRGQNSYEQYF
TRBD1 | TRBJ1-1 | TRBV20-1 | . | TGCAGTGCCGGACAGGGCGACACTGAAGCTTTCTTT | CSAGQGDTEAFF
. | TRBJ2-2 | TRBV5-4 | many | TGTGCCAGCAGCCCCGGAGTTAGGCGAACCACCGGGGAGCTGTTTTTT | CASSPGVRRTTGELFF
TRBD1 | TRBJ2-1 | TRBV18 | . | TGTGCCAGCTCACAGGGGGCGCGGGACAATGAGCAGTTCTTC | CASSQGARDNEQFF
. | TRBJ2-1 | TRBV27 | . | TGTGCCAGCAGTCATTACCCCCTTCGGCGCAATACTGACAATGAGCAGTTCTTC | CASSHYPLRRNTDNEQFF
. | TRBJ1-4 | TRBV13 | many | TGTGCCAGCAGCTTATCAAGGGGACATGAAAAACTGTTTTTT | CASSLSRGHEKLFF
TRBD1 | TRBJ1-2 | TRBV18 | many | TGTGCCAGCAGCTCGGGACAGAACTATGGCTACACCTTC | CASSSGQNYGYTF
TRBD1 | TRBJ2-7 | TRBV30 | many | TGTGCCTGGAGTAGGGGACAGCACGAGCAGTACTTC | CAWSRGQHEQYF
. | TRBJ2-7 | TRBV11-2 | few | TGTGCCAGCGCTTCCCGACCCCTGGGGTCCTACGAGCAGTACTTC | CASASRPLGSYEQYF
TRBD1 | TRBJ1-2 | TRBV20-1 | . | TGCAGTGCTTATCCCGGGACAGGGGTTGACGGCTACACCTTC | CSAYPGTGVDGYTF
TRBD2 | TRBJ2-3 | TRBV3-1 | . | TGTGCCAGCAGCCCAAGACCGGGACTAGTACAGTATTTT | CASSPRPGLVQYF
TRBD2 | TRBJ2-1 | TRBV6-1 | many | TGTGCCATCATCGGGCGGGAGCTCTACAATGAGCAGTTCTTC | CAIIGRELYNEQFF
TRBD2 | TRBJ2-5 | TRBV2 | many | TGTGCCAACACAAGGACTAGCACTCAAGAGACCCAGTACTTC | CANTRTSTQETQYF
. | TRBJ1-3 | TRBV29-1 | many | TGCAGCGTTGAATATTCCTCTGGAAACACCATATATTTT | CSVEYSSGNTIYF
. | TRBJ2-5 | TRBV11-2 | once | TGTGCCAGCAGCCAAATAGGGGGGGGTTCTATACAAGAGACCCAGTACTTC | CASSQIGGGSIQETQYF
TRBD1 | TRBJ2-7 | TRBV11-2 | many | TGCGCCAGCAGCCCGAGTGGACAGGGCATATACGAGCAGTACTTC | CASSPSGQGIYEQYF
. | TRBJ2-7 | TRBV11-2 | many | TGTGCCAGCAGTTTGGCGGGACTCTACGAGCAGTACTTC | CASSLAGLYEQYF
. | TRBJ2-7 | TRBV7-2 | . | TGTGCCAGCAGCTTCCCTGAGCGTCAGGGTGGGTACGAGCAGTACTTC | CASSFPERQGGYEQYF
. | TRBJ1-2 | TRBV4-1 | many | TGCGCCAGCAGCCAAGATCGGGGGGCCTATGGCTACACCTTC | CASSQDRGAYGYTF
. | TRBJ1-1 | TRBV28 | . | TGTGCCAGCAGTTTACTCCAGGAGCAGGTCCCTGAAGCTTTCTTT | CASSLLQEQVPEAFF
. | TRBJ2-4 | TRBV18 | few | TGTGCCAGCTCACCCCGCGGAGCTACAACCCTAGCCAAAAACATTCAGTACTTC | CASSPRGATTLAKNIQYF
TRBD2 | TRBJ2-2 | TRBV6-2/TRBV6-3 | many | TGTGCCAGCAGCTCTAGCGGGGTGAACACCGGGGAGCTGTTTTTT | CASSSSGVNTGELFF
TRBD1 | TRBJ2-5 | TRBV28 | many | TGTGCCACGACAGGGGAGACCCAGTACTTC | CATTGETQYF